The 32 T cell receptor beta chains listed next were all sequenced from one sample in a study of OX40 agonist ivuxolimab in advanced cancers. Clones were read by immunoSEQ multiplex PCR, and TCRdb kept only the in-frame ones, dropping some. The sample carries about 59,000 clones, over 75% recorded once. The input for sequencing was CD4+ or CD8+ T cells sorted from blood, taken in a trial of the OX40 agonist ivuxolimab. These receptors all come from an adult with an advanced solid tumor such as melanoma, head and neck, liver or kidney cancer.

This chain uses TRBV5-1 with TRBJ2-5; TRBD2 aligns across 10 bases. The CDR3 is 15 amino acids. The germline V gene has CDR1 SGHRS and CDR2 YFSETQ. J lost 5 bases, V lost 4 bases, and 8 bases had no gene match. CDR3: CASSLLAGDTETQYF. As DNA, the CDR3 is TGCGCCAGCAGCCTCCTAGCGGGGGACACGGAGACCCAGTACTTC. The full variable domain, its missing parts supplied by reference TRBV5-1 and TRBJ2-5, is KAGVTQTPRYLIKTRGQQVTLSCSPISGHRSVSWYQQTPGQGLQFLFEYFSETQRNKGNFPGRFSGRQFSNSRSEMNVSTLELGDSALYLCASSLLAGDTETQYFGPGTRLLVL.

The sample holds a few counts of this clone. The chain couples TRBV30 to TRBJ1-1, with no clear D. Trimming removed 3 bases from V and 4 bases from J, with 9 bases in between. The CDR3 is 12 residues long. Germline V gives CDR1 GTSNPN, CDR2 SVGIG (reference sequence). In nucleotides, the CDR3 is TGTGCCTGGAGCGAGACTGTCACTGAAGCTTTCTTT. Encoded protein: CAWSETVTEAFF.

This chain links TRBV7-9 with TRBJ2-1, with no clear D. The V gene lost 4 bases and the J gene lost 8 bases, with 9 bases spanning the gap. Germline CDR1 and CDR2: SEHNR and FQNEAQ (reference sequence). The CDR3 sequence is 12 residues long. The CDR3 here is CASSYGVDEQFF. DNA of the CDR3: TGTGCCAGCAGCTATGGGGTGGATGAGCAGTTCTTC. The full variable domain, rest sourced from reference TRBV7-9 and TRBJ2-1, is DTGVSQNPRHKITKRGQNVTFRCDPISEHNRLYWYRQTLGQGPEFLTYFQNEAQLEKSRLLSDRFSAERPKGSFSTLEIQRTEQGDSAMYLCASSYGVDEQFFGPGTRLTVL.

This clone was recorded only once. The chain is built from TRBV27 and TRBJ2-5; a weak D match, TRBD2 (5 bases). The end of the DNA aligns better with TRBJ2-7, so the J call may be wrong. CDR3 length: 13 residues. Looked up from germline, CDR1 is MNHEY and CDR2 is SMNVEV (reference sequence). The CDR3 DNA follows: TGTGCCAGCGCCCGCCGGGAAACCTACGAGCAGTACTTC. The encoded protein is CASARRETYEQYF.

This chain links TRBV10-3 with TRBJ2-3, with D possibly TRBD2 on 5 matching bases. CDR1 is ENHRY, CDR2 SYGVKD, per germline. This CDR3 has 13 residues. Trimming pared 10 bases from V and 2 bases from J, leaving 13 bases between. This CDR3 is CATRGYHTDTQYF. The DNA of the CDR3 is TGTGCCACTCGGGGATATCACACAGATACGCAGTATTTT.

J is TRBJ2-5 and V is TRBV9; D unclear. The germline CDR1 and CDR2 sequences are SGDLS and YYNGEE. The CDR3 totals 12 residues. Trimming cost V 0 bases and J 5 bases, with 5 bases left between them. The CDR3 DNA reads as TGTGCCAGCAGCGTAGCTGAGGAGACCCAGTACTTC. Protein: CASSVAEETQYF.

The chain has TRBV5-1 and TRBJ2-3; D unresolved. V lost 0 bases to trimming and J lost 2 bases, with 10 bases between them. CDR1 is SGHRS, CDR2 YFSETQ, per germline. There are 15 residues in the CDR3. CDR3: CASSLVADYTDTQYF. CDR3 nucleotide sequence: TGCGCCAGCAGCTTGGTGGCGGATTACACAGATACGCAGTATTTT.

In its sample, this clone was seen a few times. This chain connects TRBV7-8 to TRBJ1-1; D possibly corresponds to TRBD1 (6 bases). Germline V gives CDR1 SGHVS, CDR2 FQNEAQ. This CDR3 is built from 13 residues. The ends were cut back, 3 bases at V and 6 bases at J, with 11 bases in the middle. The CDR3 DNA is TGTGCCAGCAGCTTGAACAGGGCATCTGAAGCTTTCTTT. Amino acids: CASSLNRASEAFF.

V usage is TRBV15 and J usage is TRBJ1-2, with TRBD1 identical over 7 bases. Germline CDR1 is LNHNV and CDR2 is YYDKDF (reference sequence). J gave up 8 bases and V 3 bases, and 9 bases lay outside the gene matches. This CDR3 contains 14 residues. The CDR3: CATSSADRVKGYTF. In nucleotides, the CDR3 is TGTGCCACCAGCAGCGCTGACAGGGTCAAGGGCTACACCTTC.

The V gene is TRBV6-5, the J gene TRBJ2-2; a weak D match, TRBD1 (7 bases). CDR3 length: 14 residues. Trimming left V 6 bases short and J 7 bases short, with 15 bases between. Germline assignment: CDR1 MNHEY and CDR2 SVGAGI. DNA of the CDR3: TGTGCCAGCAGCGCAGGGGGGCTGAGCGGGGAGCTGTTTTTT. It translates to CASSAGGLSGELFF.

The CDR3 coding sequence is TGTGCCAGCAGCGACTCTTTAGCATCCGAGCAGTACTTC. This sequence encodes CASSDSLASEQYF. The rearrangement joins TRBV6-1 to TRBJ2-7; D call uncertain. Looked up from germline, CDR1 is MNHNS and CDR2 is SASEGT. The CDR3 has 13 amino acids. Trimming removed 6 bases from V and 6 bases from J, with 15 bases in between.

This clone has just one count. CDR3 nucleotides: TGTGCCAGCAGCTCGAGGGTCCGGAGCGGGACGGAAAACATTCAGTACTTC. Protein sequence: CASSSRVRSGTENIQYF. The rearrangement links TRBV13 to TRBJ2-4; 7 bases are shared with TRBD2. The V gene's germline CDR1 is PRHDT and CDR2 FYEKMQ (reference sequence). V dropped 4 bases and J dropped 5; count of bases not matched to a gene: 14. The CDR3 length is 17 residues.

The chain couples TRBV15 to TRBJ1-3; 7 positions match TRBD1. The CDR3 sequence is 15 residues long. V trimming: 3 bases; J trimming: 2 bases; junction bases outside the gene matches: 4. Germline CDR1 is LNHNV and CDR2 is YYDKDF (reference sequence). The CDR3 is CATSRDRSTGNTIYF. The CDR3 DNA follows: TGTGCCACCAGCAGGGACAGGTCCACTGGAAACACCATATATTTT.

The genes are TRBV5-1 and TRBJ2-2; D unresolved. V was pared by 1 base and J by 2 bases, with 6 bases between. There are 14 residues in the CDR3. Per germline, CDR1 SGHRS and CDR2 YFSETQ. The CDR3 reads CASSLNTNTGELFF. Written as DNA, the CDR3 is TGCGCCAGCAGCTTGAATACAAACACCGGGGAGCTGTTTTTT.

This chain uses TRBV28 with TRBJ1-5, with 7 bases fitting TRBD1. With 2 bases clipped from V and 7 bases from J, the junction kept 11 bases outside the gene matches. CDR1 is MDHEN and CDR2 is SYDVKM in the germline V gene. The CDR3 length is 16 residues. For the CDR3, the DNA is TGTGCCAGCAGTTTAGGCAAGGGGGCGCTTAAGCAGCCCCAGCATTTT. Amino acids: CASSLGKGALKQPQHF.

The chain couples TRBV2 to TRBJ2-6; no definite D call. This CDR3 is 15 amino acids long. The V gene's germline CDR1 is SNHLY and CDR2 FYNNEI. Trimming removed 7 bases from V and 0 bases from J, with 10 bases in between. Written as DNA, the CDR3 is TGTGCCAGCAAGCCCGAATACTCTGGGGCCAACGTCCTGACTTTC. It yields the protein CASKPEYSGANVLTF.

The chain employs TRBV2 and TRBJ1-1; unclear D gene. Deletions cut 1 base from V and 8 bases from J, with 8 bases between. Germline V gene sequence: CDR1 SNHLY, CDR2 FYNNEI. The CDR3 consists of 12 residues. The CDR3 region is CASSEDGEEAFF. The DNA of the CDR3 is TGTGCCAGCAGTGAAGACGGAGAAGAAGCTTTCTTT.

CDR3 DNA sequence: TGTGCCAGCAGCGAGAAGACAGGGGGCGCACGGGAGACCCAGTACTTC. The encoded protein is CASSEKTGGARETQYF. The chain links TRBV5-4 to TRBJ2-5; 10 bases are a match to TRBD1. Trimming removed 4 bases from V and 5 bases from J; junction bases left unmatched: 11. Germline V gene sequence: CDR1 SGHNT, CDR2 YYREEE (reference sequence). The CDR3 is 16 amino acids.

V is TRBV6-5 and J is TRBJ2-7; 8 nucleotides line up with TRBD1. The length of the CDR3 is 12 residues. V lost 6 bases, J lost 2 bases, and 0 bases stayed unmatched. Germline lookup yields CDR1 MNHEY and CDR2 SVGAGI. The CDR3 spells CASRQGAYEQYF. The DNA for the CDR3 is TGTGCCAGCAGACAGGGGGCCTACGAGCAGTACTTC.

The genes are TRBV2 and TRBJ2-7; no reliable D call. Germline V gives CDR1 SNHLY, CDR2 FYNNEI. The V and J ends lost 3 bases and 0 bases respectively, with 9 bases between them. The CDR3 has 14 amino acids. The CDR3 coding sequence is TGTGCCAGCAGTGACAGGACCTTCTCCTACGAGCAGTACTTC. Its protein product is CASSDRTFSYEQYF.

As for this clone: Relative to the germline gene, one junction end is altered; a read error may explain this. The DNA of the CDR3 is TGTGCCAGCAGTCTTACTAGCGGGAGCTCCTCCGAGCAGTACTTC. Amino acid sequence: CASSLTSGSSSEQYF. V gene TRBV6-5 combines with J gene TRBJ2-7; 11 bases agree with TRBD2. This CDR3 comprises 15 residues. Germline V CDR1 and CDR2: MNHEY, SVGAGI.

In DNA, the CDR3 is TGTGCCAGTAGTAACCGATTCTCCAGGGAAAAACTGTTTTTT. Its protein is CASSNRFSREKLFF. The chain recombines TRBV19 with TRBJ1-4; D call uncertain. The CDR3 sequence is 14 residues long. Germline V gene lookup returns CDR1 LNHDA and CDR2 SQIVND (reference sequence). The ends were cut back, 4 bases at V and 8 bases at J, with 14 bases in the middle.

This rearrangement joins TRBV27 to TRBJ1-1, with a possible D match to TRBD1 (5 bases). V gave up 2 bases and J gave up 4 bases, with 14 bases separating them. In germline, CDR1 is MNHEY, CDR2 SMNVEV (reference sequence). The CDR3 loop spans 15 amino acids. The CDR3 nucleotides read TGTGCCAGCAGTTTACAGGGCCCATCGGGCACTGAAGCTTTCTTT. Translating gives CASSLQGPSGTEAFF.

The genes are TRBV11-1 and TRBJ1-2, with 9 bases aligning to TRBD1. There are 16 residues in the CDR3. J was trimmed by 7 bases and V by 0 bases; bases with no gene match: 9. Germline CDR1 and CDR2: SGHAT and FQDESV (reference sequence). The CDR3 region has the DNA TGTGCCAGCAGCTTAGCTGATACCGGGACAGGGAGTGGCTACACCTTC. Translating it yields CASSLADTGTGSGYTF.

This clone has a single count. The chain couples TRBV18 to TRBJ1-2; D is perhaps TRBD1 (5 bases). The CDR3 has 13 amino acids. The V and J ends lost 3 bases and 8 bases respectively, with 13 bases between them. Per germline, CDR1 KGHSH and CDR2 LQKENI. DNA of the CDR3: TGTGCCAGCTCACCCGACAGAGGTCGGGGCTACACCTTC. Protein: CASSPDRGRGYTF.

The genes are TRBV7-2 and TRBJ1-1, with D hard to call. The V end was cut by 3 bases, the J end by 0 bases, with 5 bases between. Germline lookup yields CDR1 SGHTA and CDR2 FQGNSA. The CDR3 is made up of 13 amino acids. For the CDR3, the DNA is TGTGCCAGCAGCTTCCTGATGAACACTGAAGCTTTCTTT. This translates into CASSFLMNTEAFF.

Written as DNA, the CDR3 is TGTGCCAGCAGTTCCGCCGCATGGGGTTATGGCTACACCTTC. This codes for CASSSAAWGYGYTF. The genes are TRBV7-2 and TRBJ1-2; D is undetermined. Germline V gene sequence: CDR1 SGHTA, CDR2 FQGNSA. Trimming shortened V by 6 bases and J by 5 bases, and 16 bases separated the two germline ends. The CDR3 totals 14 residues.

The chain links TRBV5-6 to TRBJ2-7; D remains unclear. Germline CDR1 is SGHDT and CDR2 is YYEEEE. The germline V and J ends were trimmed by 0 bases and 4 bases, with 11 bases remaining between them. The CDR3 runs 14 residues. The CDR3 loop reads CASSLGVGSYEQYF. The CDR3 DNA is TGTGCCAGCAGCTTGGGGGTCGGGTCGTACGAGCAGTACTTC. Full variable domain (outside the CDR3, taken from reference TRBV5-6 and TRBJ2-7): DAGVTQSPTHLIKTRGQQVTLRCSPKSGHDTVSWYQQALGQGPQFIFQYYEEEERQRGNFPDRFSGHQFPNYSSELNVNALLLGDSALYLCASSLGVGSYEQYFGPGTRLTVT.

This clone was counted a single time. The chain carries TRBV5-1 and TRBJ1-2; 11 bases line up with TRBD1. Per the germline V gene, CDR1 is SGHRS and CDR2 is YFSETQ. The CDR3 is 15 residues long. Trimming at V came to 3 bases and at J to 5 bases, leaving 6 bases not matched to a gene. The CDR3 loop is CASSSGQGASYGYTF. CDR3 nucleotide sequence: TGCGCCAGCAGCTCCGGACAGGGGGCATCGTATGGCTACACCTTC.

The chain carries TRBV27 and TRBJ2-7, with 8 bases that match TRBD1. The CDR3 extends over 14 amino acids. Germline V lookup: CDR1 MNHEY, CDR2 SMNVEV (reference sequence). The trim removed 2 bases at V and 7 bases at J, leaving 7 bases unmatched. The CDR3 DNA sequence: TGTGCCAGCAGTTTAGCCAGGGGGCAGGGAGAGCAGTACTTC. It encodes CASSLARGQGEQYF.

The rearrangement links TRBV6-6 to TRBJ1-1, with D possibly matching TRBD1 (6 bases). Germline lookup yields CDR1 MNHNY and CDR2 SVGAGI (reference sequence). The CDR3 covers 15 residues. Deletions cut 7 bases from V and 1 base from J, with 16 bases between. The DNA for the CDR3 is TGTGCCAGCAATCCGCCGGGACACAGGAACACTGAAGCTTTCTTT. This gives the protein CASNPPGHRNTEAFF.

In nucleotides, the CDR3 is TGTGCCAGCAGTTCCCGGGGGGTCCGCGAGCAGTACTTC. It specifies CASSSRGVREQYF. The V gene is TRBV28, the J gene TRBJ2-7; 7 bases are shared with TRBD2. This CDR3 spans 13 amino acids. V gave up 4 bases and J gave up 6 bases; unmatched junction bases: 6. Germline V gene lookup returns CDR1 MDHEN and CDR2 SYDVKM. The whole variable domain, remainder taken from reference TRBV28 and TRBJ2-7, is DVKVTQSSRYLVKRTGEKVFLECVQDMDHENMFWYRQDPGLGLRLIYFSYDVKMKEKGDIPEGYSVSREKKERFSLILESASTNQTSMYLCASSSRGVREQYFGPGTRLTVT.